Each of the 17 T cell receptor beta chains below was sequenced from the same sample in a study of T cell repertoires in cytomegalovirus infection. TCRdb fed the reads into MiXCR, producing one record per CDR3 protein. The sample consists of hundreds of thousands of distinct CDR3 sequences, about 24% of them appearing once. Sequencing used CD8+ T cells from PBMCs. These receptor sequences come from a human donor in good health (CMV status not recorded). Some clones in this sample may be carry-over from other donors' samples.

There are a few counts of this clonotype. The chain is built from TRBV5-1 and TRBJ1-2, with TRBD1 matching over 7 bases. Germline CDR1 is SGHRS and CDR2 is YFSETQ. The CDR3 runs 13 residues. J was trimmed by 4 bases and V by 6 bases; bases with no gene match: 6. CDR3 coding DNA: TGCGCCAGCAAAGGGGGCTCTGGCTATGGCTACACCTTC. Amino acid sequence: CASKGGSGYGYTF.

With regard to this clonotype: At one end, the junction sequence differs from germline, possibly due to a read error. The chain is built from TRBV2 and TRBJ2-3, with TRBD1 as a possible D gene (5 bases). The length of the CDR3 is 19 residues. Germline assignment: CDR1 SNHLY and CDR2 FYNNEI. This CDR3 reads CASSGSGARAVRSTGTQYF. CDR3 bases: TGTGCCAGCAGTGGGAGTGGAGCGCGCGCAGTCCGGAGCACAGGTACGCAGTATTTT.

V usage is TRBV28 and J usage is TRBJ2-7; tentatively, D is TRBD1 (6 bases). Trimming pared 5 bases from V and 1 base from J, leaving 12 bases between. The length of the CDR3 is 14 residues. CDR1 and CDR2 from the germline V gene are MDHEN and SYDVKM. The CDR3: CASSVGQPSYEQYF. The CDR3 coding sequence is TGTGCCAGCAGTGTCGGACAGCCTTCCTACGAGCAGTACTTC.

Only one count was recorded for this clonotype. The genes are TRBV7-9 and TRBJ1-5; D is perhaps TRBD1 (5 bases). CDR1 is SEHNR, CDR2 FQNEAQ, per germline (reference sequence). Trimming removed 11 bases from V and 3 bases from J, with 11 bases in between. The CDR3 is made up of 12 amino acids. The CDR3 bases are TGTGCCCGCGGGGGGGACAATCAGCCCCAGCATTTT. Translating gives CARGGDNQPQHF.

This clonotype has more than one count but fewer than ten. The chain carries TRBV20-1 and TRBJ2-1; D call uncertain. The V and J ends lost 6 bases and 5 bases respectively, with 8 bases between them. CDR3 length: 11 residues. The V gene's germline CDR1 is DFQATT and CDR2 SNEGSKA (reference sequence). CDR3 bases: TGCAGTGCCGGATCGGACAATGAGCAGTTCTTC. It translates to CSAGSDNEQFF.

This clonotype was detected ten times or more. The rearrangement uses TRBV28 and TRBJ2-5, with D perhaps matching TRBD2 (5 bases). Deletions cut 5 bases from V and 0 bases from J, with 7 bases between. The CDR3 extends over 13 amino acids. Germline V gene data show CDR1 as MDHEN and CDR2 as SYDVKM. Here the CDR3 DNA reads TGTGCCAGCAGTACCGGGAACCAAGAGACCCAGTACTTC. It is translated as CASSTGNQETQYF.

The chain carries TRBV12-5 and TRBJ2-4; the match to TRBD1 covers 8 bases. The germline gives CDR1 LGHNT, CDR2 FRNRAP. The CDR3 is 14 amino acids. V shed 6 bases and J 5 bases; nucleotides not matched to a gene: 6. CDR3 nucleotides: TGTGCTAGTGGGGGGGACAGGAGCCAAAACATTCAGTACTTC. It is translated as CASGGDRSQNIQYF.

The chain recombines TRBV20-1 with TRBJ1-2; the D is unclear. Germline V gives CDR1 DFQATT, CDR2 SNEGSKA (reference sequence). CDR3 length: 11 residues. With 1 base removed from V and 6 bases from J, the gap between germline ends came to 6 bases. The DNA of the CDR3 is TGCAGTGCTAGAGGAGAAAATGGCTACACCTTC. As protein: CSARGENGYTF.

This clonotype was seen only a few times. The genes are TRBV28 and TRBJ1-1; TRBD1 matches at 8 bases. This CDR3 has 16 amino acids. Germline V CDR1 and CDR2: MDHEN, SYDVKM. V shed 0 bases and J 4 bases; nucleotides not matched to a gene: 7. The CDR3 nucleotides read TGTGCCAGCAGTTTATGGTCTCAGGGGGCGAGCACTGAAGCTTTCTTT. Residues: CASSLWSQGASTEAFF. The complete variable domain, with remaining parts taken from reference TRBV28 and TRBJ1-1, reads DVKVTQSSRYLVKRTGEKVFLECVQDMDHENMFWYRQDPGLGLRLIYFSYDVKMKEKGDIPEGYSVSREKKERFSLILESASTNQTSMYLCASSLWSQGASTEAFFGQGTRLTVV.

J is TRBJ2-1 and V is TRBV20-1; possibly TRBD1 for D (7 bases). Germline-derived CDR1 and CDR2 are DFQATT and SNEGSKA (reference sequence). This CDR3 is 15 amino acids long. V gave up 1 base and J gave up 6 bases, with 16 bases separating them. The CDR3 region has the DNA TGCAGTGCTAGAGTGTGGGACAGCGGGCCCAATGAGCAGTTCTTC. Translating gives CSARVWDSGPNEQFF.

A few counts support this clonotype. Here the CDR3 reads CASSLWAGTGELFF. In nucleotides, the CDR3 is TGTGCCAGCAGTTTATGGGCGGGGACCGGGGAGCTGTTTTTT. The genes are TRBV28 and TRBJ2-2; the D gene is possibly TRBD2 (6 bases). V was clipped by 0 bases and J by 5 bases, with 7 bases between them. This CDR3 has 14 residues. Looked up from germline, CDR1 is MDHEN and CDR2 is SYDVKM.

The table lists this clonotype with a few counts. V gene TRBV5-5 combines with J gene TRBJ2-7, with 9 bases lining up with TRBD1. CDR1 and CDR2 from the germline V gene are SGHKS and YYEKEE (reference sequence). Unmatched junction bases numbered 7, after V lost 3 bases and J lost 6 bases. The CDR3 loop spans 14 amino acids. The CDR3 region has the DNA TGTGCCAGCAGCTCGGACAGGGGAATGGGCGAGCAGTACGTC. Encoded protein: CASSSDRGMGEQYV.

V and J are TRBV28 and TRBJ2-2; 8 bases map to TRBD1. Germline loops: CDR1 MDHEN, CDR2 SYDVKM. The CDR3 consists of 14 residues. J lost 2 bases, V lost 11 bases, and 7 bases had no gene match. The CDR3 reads CASQGARNTGELFF. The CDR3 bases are TGTGCCTCTCAGGGGGCGCGAAACACCGGGGAGCTGTTTTTT.

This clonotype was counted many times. The CDR3 loop is CASSLAGHENNEQFF. In DNA form, the CDR3 reads TGTGCCAGCAGCTTAGCGGGACATGAAAACAATGAGCAGTTCTTC. The V call is TRBV7-8, the J call TRBJ2-1, with D perhaps matching TRBD1 (6 bases). V was trimmed by 0 bases and J by 5 bases, leaving 11 bases between them. This CDR3 region has 15 residues. Germline lookup yields CDR1 SGHVS and CDR2 FQNEAQ.

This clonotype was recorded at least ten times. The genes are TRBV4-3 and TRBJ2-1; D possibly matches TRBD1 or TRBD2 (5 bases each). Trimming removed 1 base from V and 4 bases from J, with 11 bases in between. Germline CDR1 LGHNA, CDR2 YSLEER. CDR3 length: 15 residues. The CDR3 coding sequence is TGCGCCAGCAGCCAAGCAGGGACCCCTTACAATGAGCAGTTCTTC. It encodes CASSQAGTPYNEQFF.

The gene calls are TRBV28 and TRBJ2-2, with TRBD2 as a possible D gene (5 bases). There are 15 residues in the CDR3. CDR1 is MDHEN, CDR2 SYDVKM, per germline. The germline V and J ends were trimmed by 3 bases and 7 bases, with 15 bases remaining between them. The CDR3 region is CASSLMGASGGELFF. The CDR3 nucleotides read TGTGCCAGCAGTTTGATGGGAGCCTCGGGCGGGGAGCTGTTTTTT. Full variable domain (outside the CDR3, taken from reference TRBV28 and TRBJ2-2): DVKVTQSSRYLVKRTGEKVFLECVQDMDHENMFWYRQDPGLGLRLIYFSYDVKMKEKGDIPEGYSVSREKKERFSLILESASTNQTSMYLCASSLMGASGGELFFGEGSRLTVL.

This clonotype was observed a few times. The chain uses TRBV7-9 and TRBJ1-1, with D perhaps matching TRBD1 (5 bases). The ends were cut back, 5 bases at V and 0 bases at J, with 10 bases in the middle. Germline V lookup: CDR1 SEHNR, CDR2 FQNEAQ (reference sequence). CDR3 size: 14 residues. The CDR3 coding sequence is TGTGCCAGCAGCAGGGAGGGACTGAACACTGAAGCTTTCTTT. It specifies CASSREGLNTEAFF.